Shown below are 3 T cell receptor beta chains from a single sample sequenced in a study of post-analysis software for immune sequencing data. Sequencing libraries made from TCR beta cDNA carried unique molecular identifiers. One entry per CDR3 protein results from TCRdb running MiXCR on the PCR reads. Of about 160,000 distinct CDR3 sequences in the sample, under 40% were seen once. Material: blood, obtained after autologous hematopoietic stem cell transplantation. These receptors all stem from a girl between 10 and 17 years old with multiple sclerosis.

This clonotype was counted many times. This chain uses TRBV4-3 with TRBJ2-3; D is undetermined. The germline V gene has CDR1 LGHNA and CDR2 YSLEER. CDR3 length equals 16 residues. Trimming left V 1 base short and J 4 bases short, with 15 bases between. CDR3 in amino acids: CASSQGLERWPDTQYF. CDR3 nucleotide sequence: TGCGCCAGCAGCCAAGGGTTGGAGAGGTGGCCAGATACGCAGTATTTT.

The table lists this clonotype with many counts. The chain carries TRBV20-1 and TRBJ2-3, with D uncertain. The CDR3 spans 10 residues. Trimming took off 4 bases at V and 2 bases at J, with 1 base between the two ends. The V gene's germline CDR1 is DFQATT and CDR2 SNEGSKA (reference sequence). The CDR3 DNA reads as TGCAGTGCTAACACAGATACGCAGTATTTT. Translating gives CSANTDTQYF.

This clonotype has just one count. The rearrangement joins TRBV20-1 to TRBJ2-2, with a weak D call TRBD1 (5 bases). The CDR3 totals 15 residues. The germline V gene has CDR1 DFQATT and CDR2 SNEGSKA (reference sequence). With 2 bases removed from V and 6 bases from J, the gap between germline ends came to 16 bases. The CDR3 spells CSARPMGQGPGELFF. CDR3 DNA sequence: TGCAGTGCTAGACCTATGGGGCAGGGCCCCGGGGAGCTGTTTTTT.